This TCR beta chain was sequenced in a study of cytomegalovirus exposure and HLA in healthy donors. The donors were members of the roughly 120-subject validation cohort (separate from the approximately 670-subject first cohort). The repertoire was sequenced with immunoSEQ multiplex PCR; TCRdb's copy has only in-frame clones and lacks some. The repertoire holds around 52,000 clones, with 85% to 95% as singletons. The germline gives CDR1 KGHSH, CDR2 LQKENI. The CDR3 is 15 amino acids. The V gene end was trimmed by 3 bases and the J gene end by 7 bases; junction bases not matched to a gene: 8. Sequenced: PBMCs. The sequence derives from a young woman in good health and CMV-seronegative. The chain uses TRBV18 and TRBJ1-4; the match to TRBD1 covers 7 bases. The CDR3 reads CASSPTGQRGEKLFF. The DNA for the CDR3 is TGTGCCAGCTCACCGACAGGGCAGAGAGGTGAAAAACTGTTTTTT.